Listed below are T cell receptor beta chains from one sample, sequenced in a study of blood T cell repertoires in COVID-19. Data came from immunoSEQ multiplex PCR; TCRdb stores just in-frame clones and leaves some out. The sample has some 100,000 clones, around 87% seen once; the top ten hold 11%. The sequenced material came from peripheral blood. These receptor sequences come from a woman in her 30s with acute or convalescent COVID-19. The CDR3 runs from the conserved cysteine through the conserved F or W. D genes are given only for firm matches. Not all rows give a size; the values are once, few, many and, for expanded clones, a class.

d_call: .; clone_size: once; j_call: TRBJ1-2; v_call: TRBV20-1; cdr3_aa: CSAIREGGYTF; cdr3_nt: TGCAGTGCTATCAGGGAAGGTGGCTACACCTTC
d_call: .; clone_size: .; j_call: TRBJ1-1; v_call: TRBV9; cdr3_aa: CASSGQVNTEAFF; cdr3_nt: TGTGCCAGCAGCGGACAGGTGAACACTGAAGCTTTCTTT
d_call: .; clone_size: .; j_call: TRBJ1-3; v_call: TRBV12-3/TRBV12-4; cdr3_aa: CASSHSGNTIYF; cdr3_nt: TGTGCCAGCAGTCACTCTGGAAACACCATATATTTT
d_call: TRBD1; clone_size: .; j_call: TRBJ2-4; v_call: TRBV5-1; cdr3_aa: CASSHNLDRGKNIQYF; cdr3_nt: TGCGCCAGCAGCCACAACCTCGACAGGGGGAAAAACATTCAGTACTTC
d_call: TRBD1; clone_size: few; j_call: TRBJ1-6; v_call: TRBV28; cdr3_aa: CASKGQPNLNSPLHF; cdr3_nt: TGTGCCAGCAAGGGACAGCCCAATCTTAATTCACCCCTCCACTTT
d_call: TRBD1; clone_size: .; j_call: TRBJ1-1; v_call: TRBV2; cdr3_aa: CASRGDRGTEAFF; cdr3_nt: TGTGCCAGCAGGGGGGACAGGGGGACTGAAGCTTTCTTT
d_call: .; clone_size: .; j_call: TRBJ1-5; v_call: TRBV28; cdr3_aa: CASSFLSGSGNQPQHF; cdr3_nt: TGTGCCAGCAGTTTTTTGTCGGGGTCGGGCAATCAGCCCCAGCATTTT
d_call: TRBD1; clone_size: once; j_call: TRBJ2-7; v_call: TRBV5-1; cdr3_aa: CASSNLGTGGGEQYF; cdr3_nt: TGCGCCAGCAGTAACTTAGGGACAGGTGGTGGAGAGCAGTACTTC
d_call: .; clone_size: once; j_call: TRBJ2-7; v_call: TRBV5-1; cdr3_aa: CASSPWRGSYEQYF; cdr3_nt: TGCGCCAGCAGCCCTTGGCGGGGCTCCTACGAGCAGTACTTC
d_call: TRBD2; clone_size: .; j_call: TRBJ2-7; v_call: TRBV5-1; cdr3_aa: CASRPTSGGAYEQYF; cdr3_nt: TGCGCCAGCAGGCCGACTAGCGGGGGTGCCTACGAGCAGTACTTC
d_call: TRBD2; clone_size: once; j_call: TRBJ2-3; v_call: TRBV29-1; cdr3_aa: CSVEGTSVGTDTQYF; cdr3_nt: TGCAGCGTTGAAGGGACTAGCGTAGGCACAGATACGCAGTATTTT
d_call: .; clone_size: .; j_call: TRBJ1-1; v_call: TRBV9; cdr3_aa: CASSVISNTEAFF; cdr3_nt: TGTGCCAGCAGCGTAATCTCGAACACTGAAGCTTTCTTT
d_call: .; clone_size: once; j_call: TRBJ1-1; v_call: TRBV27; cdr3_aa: CASSLLRNTEAFF; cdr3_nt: TGTGCCAGCAGTTTATTGAGGAACACTGAAGCTTTCTTT
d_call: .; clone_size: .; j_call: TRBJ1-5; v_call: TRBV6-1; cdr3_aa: CASSEELGLGGNQPQHF; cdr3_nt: TGTGCCAGCAGTGAAGAGTTGGGGCTTGGGGGCAATCAGCCCCAGCATTTT
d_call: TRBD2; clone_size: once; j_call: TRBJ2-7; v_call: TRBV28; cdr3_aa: CASSDGGAHSEQYF; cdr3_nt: TGTGCCAGCAGTGACGGGGGGGCTCATTCCGAGCAGTACTTC
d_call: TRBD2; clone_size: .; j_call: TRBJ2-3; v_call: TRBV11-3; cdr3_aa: CASSLGGSGVRTDTQYF; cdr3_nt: TGTGCCAGCAGCTTGGGAGGGAGCGGGGTCCGCACAGATACGCAGTATTTT
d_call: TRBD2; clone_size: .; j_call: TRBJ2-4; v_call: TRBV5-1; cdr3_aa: CASSSGTSGGAIAKNIQYF; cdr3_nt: TGCGCCAGCAGTTCCGGGACTAGCGGGGGGGCGATAGCCAAAAACATTCAGTACTTC
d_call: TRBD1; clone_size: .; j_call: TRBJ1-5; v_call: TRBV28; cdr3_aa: CASSPRTGPQPQHF; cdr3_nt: TGTGCCAGCAGTCCAAGGACAGGGCCTCAGCCCCAGCATTTT
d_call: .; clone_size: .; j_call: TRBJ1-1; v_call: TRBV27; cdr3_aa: CARITGNSEAFF; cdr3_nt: TGTGCCCGTATCACAGGGAACTCTGAAGCTTTCTTT
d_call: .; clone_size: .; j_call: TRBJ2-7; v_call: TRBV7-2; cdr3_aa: CASSLVSDSHIYEQYF; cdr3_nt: TGTGCCAGCAGCCTTGTTTCGGACAGCCATATCTACGAGCAGTACTTC
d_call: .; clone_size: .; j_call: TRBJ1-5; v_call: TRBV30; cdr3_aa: CAWSVDLTGPQHF; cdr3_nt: TGTGCCTGGAGTGTTGATCTTACAGGGCCCCAGCATTTT
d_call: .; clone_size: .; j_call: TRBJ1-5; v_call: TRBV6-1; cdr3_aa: CASSEVGEVGPQHF; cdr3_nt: TGTGCCAGCAGTGAAGTTGGCGAGGTGGGGCCCCAGCATTTT
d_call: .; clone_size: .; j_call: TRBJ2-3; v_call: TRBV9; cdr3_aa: CASSVSGTESTDTQYF; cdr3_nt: TGTGCCAGCAGCGTTAGCGGGACAGAGAGCACAGATACGCAGTATTTT
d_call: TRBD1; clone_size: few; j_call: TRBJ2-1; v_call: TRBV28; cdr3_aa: CASSPGQGAVNEQFF; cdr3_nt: TGTGCCAGCAGCCCCGGACAGGGCGCTGTAAATGAGCAGTTCTTC
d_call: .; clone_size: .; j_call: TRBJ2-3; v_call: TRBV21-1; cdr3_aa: CASSKFSIGGGASDLTDTQYF; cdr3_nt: TGTGCCAGCAGCAAATTTTCTATAGGCGGGGGGGCTTCGGATCTGACAGATACGCAGTATTTT
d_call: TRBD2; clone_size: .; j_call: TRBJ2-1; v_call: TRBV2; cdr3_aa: CASSGGLAGFHEQFF; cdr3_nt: TGTGCCAGCAGTGGGGGACTAGCGGGGTTTCATGAGCAGTTCTTC
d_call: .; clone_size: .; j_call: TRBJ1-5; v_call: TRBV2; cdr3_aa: CASSALTGGNQPQHF; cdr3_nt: TGTGCCAGCAGTGCCCTCACGGGAGGCAATCAGCCCCAGCATTTT
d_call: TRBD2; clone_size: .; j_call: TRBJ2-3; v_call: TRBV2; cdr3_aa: CASSETTSADTQYF; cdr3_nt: TGTGCCAGCAGTGAAACGACTAGCGCAGATACGCAGTATTTT
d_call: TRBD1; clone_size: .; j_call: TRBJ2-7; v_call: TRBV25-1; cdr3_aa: CASSKGQSYEQYF; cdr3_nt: TGTGCCAGCAGTAAGGGACAGTCCTACGAGCAGTACTTC
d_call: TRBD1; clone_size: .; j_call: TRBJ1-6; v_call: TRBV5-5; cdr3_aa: CASSQTGATDSPLHF; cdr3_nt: TGTGCCAGCAGCCAGACAGGGGCCACAGATTCACCCCTCCACTTT
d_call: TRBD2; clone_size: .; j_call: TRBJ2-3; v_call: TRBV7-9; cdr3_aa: CASSGAGEQYF; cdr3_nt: TGTGCCAGCAGCGGTGCGGGGGAGCAGTATTTT
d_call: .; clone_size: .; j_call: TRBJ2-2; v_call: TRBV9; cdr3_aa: CASSVDRQVNTGELFF; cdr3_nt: TGTGCCAGCAGCGTAGATAGGCAGGTCAACACCGGGGAGCTGTTTTTT
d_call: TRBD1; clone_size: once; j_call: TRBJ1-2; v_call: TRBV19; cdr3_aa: CASSITDRLPGYTF; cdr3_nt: TGTGCCAGTAGTATAACGGACAGGTTACCTGGCTACACCTTC
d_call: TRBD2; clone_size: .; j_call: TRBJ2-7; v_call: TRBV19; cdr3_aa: CASSKVRIGTSGLYEQYF; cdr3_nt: TGTGCCAGTAGTAAGGTCAGGATAGGGACTAGCGGCCTCTACGAGCAGTACTTC
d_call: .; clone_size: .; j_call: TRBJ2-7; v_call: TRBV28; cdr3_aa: CASSPIGRGGHEQYF; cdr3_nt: TGTGCCAGCAGTCCCATCGGAAGGGGAGGCCACGAGCAGTACTTC
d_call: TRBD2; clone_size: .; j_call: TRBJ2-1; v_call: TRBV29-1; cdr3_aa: CSVPISGGAYNEQFF; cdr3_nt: TGCAGCGTGCCTATTAGCGGGGGGGCCTACAATGAGCAGTTCTTC
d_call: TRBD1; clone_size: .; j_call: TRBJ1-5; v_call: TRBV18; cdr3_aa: CASSPRGGLSNQPQHF; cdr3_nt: TGTGCCAGCTCACCTCGAGGGGGCCTCAGCAATCAGCCCCAGCATTTT
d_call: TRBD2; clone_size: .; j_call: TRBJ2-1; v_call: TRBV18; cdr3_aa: CASSPSGLAGNEQFF; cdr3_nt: TGTGCCAGCTCACCCTCGGGACTAGCGGGCAATGAGCAGTTCTTC
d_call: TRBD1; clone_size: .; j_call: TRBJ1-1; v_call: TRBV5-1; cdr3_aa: CASSPTGGPANGEAFF; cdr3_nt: TGCGCCAGCAGCCCCACAGGGGGCCCGGCTAACGGTGAAGCTTTCTTT
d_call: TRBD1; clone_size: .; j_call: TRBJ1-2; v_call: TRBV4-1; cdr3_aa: CASSIQGSPYGYTF; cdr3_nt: TGCGCCAGCAGCATACAGGGGTCCCCCTATGGCTACACCTTC
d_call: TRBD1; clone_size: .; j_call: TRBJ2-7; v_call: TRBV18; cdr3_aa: CASSPRDSSTMEQYF; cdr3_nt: TGTGCCAGCTCACCACGGGACAGCAGTACGATGGAGCAGTACTTC
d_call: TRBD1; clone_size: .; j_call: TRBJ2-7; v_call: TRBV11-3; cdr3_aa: CASSQGDRDREQYF; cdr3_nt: TGTGCCAGCAGCCAGGGAGACAGGGATCGAGAGCAGTACTTC
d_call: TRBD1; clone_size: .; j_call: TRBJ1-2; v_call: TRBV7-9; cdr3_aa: CASSKQGASGGYTF; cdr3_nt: TGTGCCAGCAGCAAACAGGGGGCCTCAGGTGGCTACACCTTC
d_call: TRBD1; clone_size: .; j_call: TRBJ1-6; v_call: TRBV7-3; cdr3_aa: CASSLGQGDSPLHF; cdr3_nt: TGTGCCAGCAGCTTGGGACAGGGCGACTCACCCCTCCACTTT
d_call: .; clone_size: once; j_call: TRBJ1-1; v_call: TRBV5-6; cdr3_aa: CASSLADGNTEAFF; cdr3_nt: TGTGCCAGCAGTTTAGCTGACGGGAACACTGAAGCTTTCTTT
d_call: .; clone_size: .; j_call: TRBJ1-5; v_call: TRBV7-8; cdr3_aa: CASSPRRTGNQPQHF; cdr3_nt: TGTGCCAGCAGTCCTAGACGGACGGGGAATCAGCCCCAGCATTTT
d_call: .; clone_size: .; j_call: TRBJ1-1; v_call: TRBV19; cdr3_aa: CASSIRAGGNTEAFF; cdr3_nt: TGTGCCAGTAGTATTCGGGCAGGAGGGAACACTGAAGCTTTCTTT
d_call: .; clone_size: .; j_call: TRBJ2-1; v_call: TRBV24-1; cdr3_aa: CATRQGGGFHEQFF; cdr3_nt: TGTGCCACCAGGCAAGGGGGGGGATTTCATGAGCAGTTCTTC
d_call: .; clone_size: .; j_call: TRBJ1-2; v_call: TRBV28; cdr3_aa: CASSLYQGYYGYTF; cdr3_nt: TGTGCCAGCAGTTTATATCAGGGTTACTATGGCTACACCTTC
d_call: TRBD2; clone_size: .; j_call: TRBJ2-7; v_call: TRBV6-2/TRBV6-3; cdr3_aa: CASSYQRGAAEQYF; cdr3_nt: TGTGCCAGCAGTTATCAGCGGGGGGCTGCCGAGCAGTACTTC
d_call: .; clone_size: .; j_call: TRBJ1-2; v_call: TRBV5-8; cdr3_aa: CASSPRVGNYGYTF; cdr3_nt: TGTGCCAGCAGCCCCAGGGTCGGGAACTATGGCTACACCTTC
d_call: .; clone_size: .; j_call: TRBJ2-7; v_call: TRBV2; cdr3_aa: CASREDGGEQYF; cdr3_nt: TGTGCCAGCAGAGAGGACGGGGGAGAGCAGTACTTC
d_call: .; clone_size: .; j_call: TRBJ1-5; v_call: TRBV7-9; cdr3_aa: CASSLVQGRVSNQPQHF; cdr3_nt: TGTGCCAGCAGCTTAGTCCAAGGGAGAGTGAGCAATCAGCCCCAGCATTTT
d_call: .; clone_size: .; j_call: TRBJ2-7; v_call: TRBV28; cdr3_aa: CASMLTPGGGSEQYF; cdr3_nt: TGTGCCAGCATGCTCACCCCGGGTGGGGGGAGCGAGCAGTACTTC